These 20 T cell receptor beta chains came from one sample sequenced in a study of identical twins. MiXCR, applied by TCRdb to the 5' RACE reads, yields one record per CDR3 protein. The sample records 1.5 million to 2 million distinct CDR3 sequences, around a third being singletons. Sequenced sample: cord blood. The receptors come from a newborn girl in good health.

As regards this clonotype: Given a much more abundant clone one base away, this may be a read error. This chain connects TRBV29-1 to TRBJ2-1; 9 nucleotides match TRBD2. The CDR3 covers 15 residues. The V gene's germline CDR1 is SQVTM and CDR2 ANQGSEA. The CDR3 loop is CSVDLAGGLRGEQCF. Here the CDR3 DNA reads TGCAGCGTTGATTTGGCGGGAGGGCTGAGAGGGGAGCAGTGCTTC.

CDR3 DNA sequence: TGCGCCAGCAGCTTGTTGCCCTCCCGACGGGAAAAACTGTTTTTT. This codes for CASSLLPSRREKLFF. The rearrangement joins TRBV5-1 to TRBJ1-4; D unresolved. The CDR3 totals 15 residues. V was cut by 1 base and J by 8 bases, with 15 bases left in between. Germline V gene data show CDR1 as SGHRS and CDR2 as YFSETQ.

This sequence joins TRBV4-1 and TRBJ2-3; D perhaps matches TRBD2 (6 bases). The germline V gene has CDR1 MGHRA and CDR2 YSYEKL. Trimming left V 0 bases short and J 2 bases short, with 12 bases between. This CDR3 comprises 16 residues. Written as DNA, the CDR3 is TGCGCCAGCAGCCAAGATCGTGCGGGGATCACAGATACGCAGTATTTT. As protein: CASSQDRAGITDTQYF.

As to this clonotype: At one of its ends the junction is not consistent with the germline gene, which may arise from a read error. The chain combines TRBV20-1 with TRBJ1-6; D is possibly TRBD1 (6 bases). The CDR3 extends over 17 amino acids. Germline-derived CDR1 and CDR2 are DFQATT and SNEGSKA (reference sequence). The chain's CDR3 is CSSRDPRGDSGDSPLHF. CDR3 sequence (DNA): TGCAGTTCTAGAGACCCAAGGGGGGATTCAGGGGATTCACCCCTCCACTTT.

This clonotype was recorded at least ten times. V is TRBV3-1 and J is TRBJ1-2; D is ambiguous. With 0 bases removed from V and 2 bases from J, the gap between germline ends came to 7 bases. Germline assignment: CDR1 LGHDT and CDR2 YNNKEL (reference sequence). The CDR3 runs to 14 residues. This chain's CDR3 is CASSQDRENYGYTF. CDR3 DNA: TGTGCCAGCAGCCAAGATCGAGAAAACTATGGCTACACCTTC.

This clonotype was seen only a few times. V is TRBV2 and J is TRBJ2-5; D might be TRBD1 (5 bases). V was clipped by 7 bases and J by 3 bases, with 12 bases between them. This CDR3 region has 13 residues. Germline V gene sequence: CDR1 SNHLY, CDR2 FYNNEI. The CDR3: CASKKGWKETQYF. The CDR3 nucleotides read TGTGCCAGCAAGAAGGGGTGGAAAGAGACCCAGTACTTC.

The rearrangement links TRBV16 to TRBJ1-4; the D gene is possibly TRBD1 (6 bases). CDR3 length equals 14 residues. Germline V gene sequence: CDR1 KGHSY, CDR2 FQNENV. V was cut by 4 bases and J by 11 bases, with 17 bases left in between. The CDR3 sequence: CASSPGDLPGKLFF. The CDR3 nucleotides read TGTGCCAGCAGCCCAGGGGATCTCCCGGGGAAACTGTTTTTT.

This CDR3 is CASSQRTGTKAYEQYF. In DNA form, the CDR3 reads TGTGCCAGCTCACAGCGAACCGGGACAAAAGCGTACGAGCAGTACTTC. The chain carries TRBV18 and TRBJ2-7, with D perhaps matching TRBD1 (6 bases). The V gene's germline CDR1 is KGHSH and CDR2 LQKENI. The CDR3 runs to 16 residues. The ends were cut back, 4 bases at V and 4 bases at J, with 20 bases in the middle.

The chain links TRBV11-2 to TRBJ1-2, with D hard to call. The germline V gene has CDR1 SGHAT and CDR2 FQNNGV. V was shortened by 4 bases and J by 3 bases, with 12 bases between the two germline ends. The CDR3 has 14 amino acids. CDR3: CASSSPVGYYGYTF. As DNA, the CDR3 is TGTGCCAGCAGCTCGCCTGTCGGGTACTATGGCTACACCTTC. Using reference TRBV11-2 and TRBJ1-2 for the parts outside the CDR3, the full variable domain is EAGVAQSPRYKIIEKRQSVAFWCNPISGHATLYWYQQILGQGPKLLIQFQNNGVVDDSQLPKDRFSAERLKGVDSTLKIQPAKLEDSAVYLCASSSPVGYYGYTFGSGTRLTVV.

CDR3 nucleotide sequence: TGCAGCGTTGAGGGGCCCCCCTCAGACAGGAGTGAGCAGTTCTTC. Translation gives CSVEGPPSDRSEQFF. The chain has TRBV29-1 and TRBJ2-1; TRBD1 might be the D (6 bases). Germline lookup yields CDR1 SQVTM and CDR2 ANQGSEA. V was shortened by 3 bases and J by 9 bases, with 21 bases between the two germline ends. The CDR3 spans 15 residues.

This clonotype was observed a few times. V and J are TRBV15 and TRBJ2-3, with D maybe TRBD2 (6 bases). From germline, CDR1 is LNHNV and CDR2 YYDKDF (reference sequence). The CDR3 loop spans 16 amino acids. Trimming cost V 3 bases and J 2 bases, with 15 bases left between them. The CDR3 nucleotides read TGTGCCACCAGCAGCCGGCTCGGGGGACTCACAGATACGCAGTATTTT. Protein product: CATSSRLGGLTDTQYF. The full variable domain, in which reference TRBV15 and TRBJ2-3 provide the parts outside the CDR3, is DAMVIQNPRYQVTQFGKPVTLSCSQTLNHNVMYWYQQKSSQAPKLLFHYYDKDFNNEADTPDNFQSRRPNTSFCFLDIRSPGLGDTAMYLCATSSRLGGLTDTQYFGPGTRLTVL.

The table lists this clonotype with a few counts. The V gene is TRBV6-1, the J gene TRBJ2-7; 7 bases map to TRBD2. This CDR3 comprises 12 residues. Germline V gene sequence: CDR1 MNHNS, CDR2 SASEGT. The V and J ends lost 10 bases and 3 bases, in that order; junction bases with no gene match: 6. The CDR3 is CAIRREFYEQYF. The CDR3 nucleotides are TGTGCCATCAGGCGGGAGTTCTACGAGCAGTACTTC.

This rearrangement joins TRBV9 to TRBJ1-3; D might be TRBD1 (5 bases). The V gene lost 2 bases and the J gene lost 9 bases, with 18 bases spanning the gap. Germline loops: CDR1 SGDLS, CDR2 YYNGEE. CDR3 length: 15 residues. The CDR3 nucleotides read TGTGCCAGCAGCGTTACCGGGGACCCGCGTGGCACCATATATTTT. It encodes CASSVTGDPRGTIYF.

This clonotype was picked up a small number of times. The chain uses TRBV5-6 and TRBJ1-1; TRBD1 might be the D (6 bases). V gave up 2 bases and J gave up 4 bases, with 15 bases separating them. The CDR3 is 15 amino acids. CDR1 is SGHDT and CDR2 is YYEEEE in the germline V gene. CDR3 DNA sequence: TGTGCCAGCAGCTTCAGGGGCCGCACGTTCACTGAAGCTTTCTTT. This translates into CASSFRGRTFTEAFF. The entire variable domain, with the rest obtained from reference TRBV5-6 and TRBJ1-1, is as follows: DAGVTQSPTHLIKTRGQQVTLRCSPKSGHDTVSWYQQALGQGPQFIFQYYEEEERQRGNFPDRFSGHQFPNYSSELNVNALLLGDSALYLCASSFRGRTFTEAFFGQGTRLTVV.

This clonotype was counted a few times. This CDR3 is CASSFSGGNQETQYF. The CDR3 bases are TGCGCCAGCAGCTTTAGCGGGGGAAATCAAGAGACCCAGTACTTC. The chain carries TRBV5-1 and TRBJ2-5; the match to TRBD2 covers 9 bases. Germline V gene lookup returns CDR1 SGHRS and CDR2 YFSETQ. This CDR3 is built from 15 residues. The V and J ends lost 2 bases and 2 bases, in that order; junction bases with no gene match: 4.

This clonotype was counted at least ten times. This rearrangement joins TRBV21-1 to TRBJ2-1; the tabulated D call, TRBD2, remains unverified against the DNA. TRBV21-1 is flagged as a pseudogene. The CDR3 loop spans 13 amino acids. CDR3 protein: CASSKGRRAEQFF. The CDR3 nucleotides are TGTGCCAGCAGCAAAGGGAGGCGGGCTGAGCAGTTCTTC.

This clonotype was detected many times. J is TRBJ2-7 and V is TRBV5-1, with a tentative D call TRBD1 (5 bases). V shed 1 base and J shed 2 bases, with 10 bases lying between them. The CDR3 has 14 amino acids. Germline V CDR1 and CDR2: SGHRS, YFSETQ. CDR3 DNA: TGCGCCAGCAGCTTGAACAGGTTAGCCTACGAGCAGTACTTC. Translated: CASSLNRLAYEQYF.

This rearrangement joins TRBV6-1 to TRBJ1-1; D is uncertain. V lost 4 bases, J lost 3 bases, and 15 bases lay in between. The CDR3 length is 15 residues. Germline CDR1 is MNHNS and CDR2 is SASEGT. CDR3: CASSVTGMGDTEAFF. The CDR3 DNA follows: TGTGCCAGCAGTGTTACGGGAATGGGAGACACTGAAGCTTTCTTT.

V gene TRBV4-1 combines with J gene TRBJ2-1, with 9 bases fitting TRBD2. With 3 bases clipped from V and 4 bases from J, the junction kept 16 bases outside the gene matches. Per germline, CDR1 MGHRA and CDR2 YSYEKL. This CDR3 has 19 residues. The CDR3 spells CASSQGPTLLAGGYNEQFF. The CDR3 region has the DNA TGCGCCAGCAGCCAGGGGCCCACACTGCTTGCGGGGGGGTACAATGAGCAGTTCTTC.

The table lists this clonotype with a few counts. The J gene is TRBJ2-7, the V gene TRBV21-1. TRBV21-1 is a listed pseudogene. This CDR3 spans 13 amino acids. This CDR3 is CASSKLWHNEQYF. CDR3 DNA sequence: TGTGCCAGCAGCAAGTTGTGGCACAATGAGCAGTACTTC.